This T cell receptor beta chain is drawn from a study of cytomegalovirus exposure and HLA in healthy donors. Findings and caveats of the study: Highly shared variants forming one cluster were likely a sequencing artifact. Per a prior analysis, the majority of TCR beta V segments were productive roughly 87% or roughly 30% of the time.

The PCR ran on 60 Vbeta and 13 Jbeta primers. TCRdb keeps only in-frame clones here, not all; method: immunoSEQ multiplex PCR. The sample carries around 220,000 clones, over 75% recorded once. The J segment lost 6 bases and the V segment lost 4 bases, leaving 7 bases of the junction unmatched. The CDR3 has 15 residues. The germline V gene encodes CDR1 SGHNT and CDR2 YYREEE (reference sequence). Regarding this clone: As yet, its antigen is unknown.

All donors participated as healthy donors of bone marrow. The receptor's source is a man younger than 30 in good health and CMV-seronegative. Sequences were obtained from PBMCs. This chain uses TRBV5-4 with TRBJ2-1, with TRBD1 matching 10 bases. The CDR3 sequence: CASSLRQGASNEQFF. DNA of the CDR3: TGTGCCAGCAGCCTCCGACAGGGGGCCTCCAATGAGCAGTTCTTC.